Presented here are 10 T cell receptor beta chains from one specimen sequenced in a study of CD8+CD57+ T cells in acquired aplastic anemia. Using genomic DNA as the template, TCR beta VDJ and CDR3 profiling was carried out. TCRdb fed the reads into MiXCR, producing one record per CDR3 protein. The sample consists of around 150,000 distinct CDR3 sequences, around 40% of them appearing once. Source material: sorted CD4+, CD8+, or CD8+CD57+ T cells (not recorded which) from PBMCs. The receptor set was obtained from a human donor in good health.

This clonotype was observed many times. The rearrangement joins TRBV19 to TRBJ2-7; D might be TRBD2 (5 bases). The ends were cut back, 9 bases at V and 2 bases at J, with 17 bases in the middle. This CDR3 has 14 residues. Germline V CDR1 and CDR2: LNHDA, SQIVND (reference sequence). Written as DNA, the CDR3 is TGTGCCAGCACAATGAGTGAGGGCCCCTACGAGCAGTACTTC. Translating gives CASTMSEGPYEQYF.

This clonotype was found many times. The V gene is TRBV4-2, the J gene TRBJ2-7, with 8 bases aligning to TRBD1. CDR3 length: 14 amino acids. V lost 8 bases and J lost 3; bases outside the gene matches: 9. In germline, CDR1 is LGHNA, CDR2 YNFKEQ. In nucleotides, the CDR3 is TGTGCCAGCGGAACCGGGACAGGACTCTACGAGCAGTACTTC. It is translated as CASGTGTGLYEQYF.

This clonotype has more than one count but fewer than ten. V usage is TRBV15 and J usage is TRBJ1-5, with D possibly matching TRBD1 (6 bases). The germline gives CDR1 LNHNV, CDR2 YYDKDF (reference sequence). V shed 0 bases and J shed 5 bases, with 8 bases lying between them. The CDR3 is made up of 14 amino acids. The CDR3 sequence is CATSRDKGDQPQHF. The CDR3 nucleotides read TGTGCCACCAGCAGAGACAAGGGGGATCAGCCCCAGCATTTT.

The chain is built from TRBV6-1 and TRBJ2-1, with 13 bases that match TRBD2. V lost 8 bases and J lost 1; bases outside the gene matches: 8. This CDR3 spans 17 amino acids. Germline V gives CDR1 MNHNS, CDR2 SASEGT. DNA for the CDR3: TGTGCCAGCCTAGGACTAGCGGGAGATAGGTCCTACAATGAGCAGTTCTTC. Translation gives CASLGLAGDRSYNEQFF.

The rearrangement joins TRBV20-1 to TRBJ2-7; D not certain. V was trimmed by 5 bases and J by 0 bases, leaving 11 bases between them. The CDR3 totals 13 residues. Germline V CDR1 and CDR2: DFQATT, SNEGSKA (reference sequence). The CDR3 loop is CSADKQSSYEQYF. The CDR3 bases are TGCAGTGCTGATAAACAGAGCTCCTACGAGCAGTACTTC.

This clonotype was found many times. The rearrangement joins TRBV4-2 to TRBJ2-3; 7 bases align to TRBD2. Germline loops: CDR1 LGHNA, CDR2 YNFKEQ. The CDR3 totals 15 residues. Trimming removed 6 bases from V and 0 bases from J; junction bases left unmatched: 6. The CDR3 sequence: CASSPGEGSTDTQYF. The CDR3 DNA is TGTGCCAGCAGTCCGGGGGAGGGAAGCACAGATACGCAGTATTTT.

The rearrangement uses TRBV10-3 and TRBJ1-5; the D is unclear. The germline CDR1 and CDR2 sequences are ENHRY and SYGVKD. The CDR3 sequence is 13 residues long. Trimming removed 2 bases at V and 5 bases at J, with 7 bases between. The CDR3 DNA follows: TGTGCCATCAGTGAGACCAAGGATCAGCCCCAGCATTTT. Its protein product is CAISETKDQPQHF.

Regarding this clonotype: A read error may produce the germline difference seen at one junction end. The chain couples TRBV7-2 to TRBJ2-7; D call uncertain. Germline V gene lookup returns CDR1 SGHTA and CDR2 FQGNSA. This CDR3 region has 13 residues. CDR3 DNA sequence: TGTGCCAGCAGCTCAGGACGGTTTTACGAGCGGTACTTC. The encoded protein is CASSSGRFYERYF.

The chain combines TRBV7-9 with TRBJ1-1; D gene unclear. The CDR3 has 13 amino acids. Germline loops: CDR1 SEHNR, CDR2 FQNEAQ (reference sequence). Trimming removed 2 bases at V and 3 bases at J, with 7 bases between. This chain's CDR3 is CASSLSRDTEAFF. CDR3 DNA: TGTGCCAGCAGCTTATCCAGAGACACTGAAGCTTTCTTT. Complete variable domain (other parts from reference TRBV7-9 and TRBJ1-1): DTGVSQNPRHKITKRGQNVTFRCDPISEHNRLYWYRQTLGQGPEFLTYFQNEAQLEKSRLLSDRFSAERPKGSFSTLEIQRTEQGDSAMYLCASSLSRDTEAFFGQGTRLTVV.

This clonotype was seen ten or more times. CDR3 nucleotide sequence: TGCGCCAGCAGCTTTGGGACTAGCGGAGAGACCCAGTACTTC. Protein: CASSFGTSGETQYF. The rearrangement uses TRBV5-1 and TRBJ2-5, with 11 bases that match TRBD2. The CDR3 sequence is 14 residues long. CDR1 and CDR2 (germline): SGHRS, YFSETQ. The ends lost 2 bases at V and 4 bases at J; junction bases unmatched: 1. The full variable domain, its missing parts supplied by reference TRBV5-1 and TRBJ2-5, is KAGVTQTPRYLIKTRGQQVTLSCSPISGHRSVSWYQQTPGQGLQFLFEYFSETQRNKGNFPGRFSGRQFSNSRSEMNVSTLELGDSALYLCASSFGTSGETQYFGPGTRLLVL.